The present T cell receptor (beta chain) was sequenced within a study of blood T cell repertoires in COVID-19. Study-level information: COVID-19 samples collected from the United States, Italy and Spain covered acute and convalescent phases. PBMCs, B-cell-depleted T cells, or T cells provided the cDNA or gDNA that made up the material.

V was clipped by 0 bases and J by 8 bases, with 14 bases between them. This CDR3 has 14 residues. Germline V gene lookup returns CDR1 SGHTA and CDR2 FQGNSA. How the authors handled the data: The authors estimated nucleated cell counts from reference gene primer amplification. TCRdb keeps only in-frame clones here, not all; method: immunoSEQ multiplex PCR. From that table come the V and J calls and clone size; the DNA was used to work out D and trimming. The sample consists of 20,000 to 30,000 clones, about 89% of them appearing once. The chain is built from TRBV7-2 and TRBJ2-7, with D uncertain. This TCR was sampled from a human donor with active COVID-19. The donor label of this sample is uncertain. The sample was peripheral blood. The CDR3 bases are TGTGCCAGCAGCTTAGCGGTTACGGGTTGGCAGCAGTACTTC. Translating it yields CASSLAVTGWQQYF.